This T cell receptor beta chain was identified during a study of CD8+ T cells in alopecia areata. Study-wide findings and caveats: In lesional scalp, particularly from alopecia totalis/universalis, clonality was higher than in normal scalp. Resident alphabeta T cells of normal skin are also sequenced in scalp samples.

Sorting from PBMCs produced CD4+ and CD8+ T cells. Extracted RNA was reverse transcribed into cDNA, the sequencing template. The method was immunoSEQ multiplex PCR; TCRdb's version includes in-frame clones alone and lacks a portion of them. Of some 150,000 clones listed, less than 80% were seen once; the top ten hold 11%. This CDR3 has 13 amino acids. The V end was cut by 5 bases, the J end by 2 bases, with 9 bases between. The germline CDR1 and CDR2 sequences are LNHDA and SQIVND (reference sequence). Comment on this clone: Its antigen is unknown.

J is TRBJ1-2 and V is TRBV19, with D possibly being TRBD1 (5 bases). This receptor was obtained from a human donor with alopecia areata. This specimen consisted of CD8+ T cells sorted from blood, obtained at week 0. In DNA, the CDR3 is TGTGCCAGTAGTCCGGGACTGAACTATGGCTACACCTTC. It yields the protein CASSPGLNYGYTF.